This T cell receptor beta chain is drawn from a study of T cell changes during pregnancy in multiple sclerosis. Clones were read by immunoSEQ multiplex PCR, and TCRdb kept only the in-frame ones, dropping some. The sample lists 70,000 to 95,000 clones; 80% to 95% were seen once. The germline gives CDR1 SGHRS, CDR2 YFSETQ. The V end was cut by 2 bases, the J end by 7 bases, with 15 bases between. The CDR3 consists of 14 residues. This specimen consisted of peripheral blood, obtained in the second trimester of pregnancy. The TCR sequence derives from a female donor in good health, enrolled as a control in a pregnancy study. The V gene is TRBV5-1, the J gene TRBJ1-1; D is undetermined. This CDR3 is CASSFSGSSHEAFF. Written as DNA, the CDR3 is TGCGCCAGCAGCTTTTCGGGGTCAAGCCATGAAGCTTTCTTT. The full variable domain, completed using reference TRBV5-1 and TRBJ1-1, is KAGVTQTPRYLIKTRGQQVTLSCSPISGHRSVSWYQQTPGQGLQFLFEYFSETQRNKGNFPGRFSGRQFSNSRSEMNVSTLELGDSALYLCASSFSGSSHEAFFGQGTRLTVV.